The clone carrying this TCR beta chain appeared many times. These data originate in a study of regulatory T cells in long-lasting Graves disease. Arm-PCR of CDR3 regions and iRepertoire HTBI primers were used to build TCR beta libraries. TCRdb re-called the multiplex PCR reads through MiXCR, storing one row per CDR3 protein. The table records about 220,000 distinct CDR3 sequences, approximately 18% of them present only once. Looked up from germline, CDR1 is SQVTM and CDR2 is ANQGSEA. The ends were cut back, 4 bases at V and 1 base at J, with 16 bases in the middle. CDR3 size: 15 residues. Time point noted: newly diagnosed GD, antithyroid drugs for less than 3 months. Making the TCR library involved RNA that had been extracted from PBMCs. These data also featured in a second study, about T cells in Graves' hyperthyroidism and ophthalmopathy. As reported in that work: The model anticipated ophthalmopathy a median approximately 6.7 months pre-onset.

The chain employs TRBV29-1 and TRBJ1-1; D possibly corresponds to TRBD1 (5 bases). The origin of this receptor is a woman aged 30 to 39 with Graves disease. The sequencing used peripheral blood mononuclear cells (PBMCs), collected at new diagnosis, from a patient treated with antithyroid drugs. CDR3 sequence: CSVVTLGVKNTEAFF. CDR3 coding DNA: TGCAGCGTTGTAACGTTAGGGGTTAAGAACACTGAAGCTTTCTTT.